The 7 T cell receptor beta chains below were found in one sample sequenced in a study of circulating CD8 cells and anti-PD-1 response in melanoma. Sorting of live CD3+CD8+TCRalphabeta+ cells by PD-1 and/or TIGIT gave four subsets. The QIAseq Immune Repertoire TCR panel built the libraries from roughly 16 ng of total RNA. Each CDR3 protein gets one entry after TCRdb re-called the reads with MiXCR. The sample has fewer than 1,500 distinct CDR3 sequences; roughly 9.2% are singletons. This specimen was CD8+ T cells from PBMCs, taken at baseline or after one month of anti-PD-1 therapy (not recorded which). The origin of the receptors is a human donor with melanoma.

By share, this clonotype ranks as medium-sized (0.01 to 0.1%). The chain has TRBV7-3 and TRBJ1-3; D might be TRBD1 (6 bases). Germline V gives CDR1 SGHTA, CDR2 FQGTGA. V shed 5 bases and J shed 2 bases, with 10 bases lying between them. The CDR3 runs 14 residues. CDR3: CASSLGTTGNTIYF. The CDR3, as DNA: TGTGCCAGCAGCCTCGGGACAACTGGAAACACCATATATTTT.

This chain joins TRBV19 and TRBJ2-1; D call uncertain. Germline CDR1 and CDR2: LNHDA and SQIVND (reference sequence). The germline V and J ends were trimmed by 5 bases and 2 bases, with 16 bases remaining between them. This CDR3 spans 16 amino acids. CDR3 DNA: TGTGCCAGTAGTGGGCCTTCCAACCCTGCCTACAATGAGCAGTTCTTC. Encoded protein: CASSGPSNPAYNEQFF. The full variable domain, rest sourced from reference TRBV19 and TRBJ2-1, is DGGITQSPKYLFRKEGQNVTLSCEQNLNHDAMYWYRQDPGQGLRLIYYSQIVNDFQKGDIAEGYSVSREKKESFPLTVTSAQKNPTAFYLCASSGPSNPAYNEQFFGPGTRLTVL.

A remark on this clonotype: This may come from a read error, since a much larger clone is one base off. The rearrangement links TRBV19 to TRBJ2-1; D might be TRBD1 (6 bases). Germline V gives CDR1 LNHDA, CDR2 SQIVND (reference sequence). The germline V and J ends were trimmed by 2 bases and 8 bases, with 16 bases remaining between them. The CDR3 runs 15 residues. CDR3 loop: CASSILGPGDDEQFF. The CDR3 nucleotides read TGTGCCAGTAGTATACTCGGGCCAGGGGACGATGAGCAGTTCTTC.

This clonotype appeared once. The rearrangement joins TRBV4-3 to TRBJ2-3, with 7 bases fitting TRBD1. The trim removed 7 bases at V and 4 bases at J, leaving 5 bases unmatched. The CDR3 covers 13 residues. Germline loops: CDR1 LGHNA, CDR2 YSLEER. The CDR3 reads CASIPTGADTQYF. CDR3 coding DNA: TGCGCCAGCATCCCAACAGGGGCAGATACGCAGTATTTT.

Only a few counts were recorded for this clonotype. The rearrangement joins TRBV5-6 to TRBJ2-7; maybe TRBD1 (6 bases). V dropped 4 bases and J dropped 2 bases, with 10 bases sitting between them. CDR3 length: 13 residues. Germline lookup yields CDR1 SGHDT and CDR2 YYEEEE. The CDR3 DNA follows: TGTGCCAGCAGCGAACAGGGCCCCTACGAGCAGTACTTC. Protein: CASSEQGPYEQYF. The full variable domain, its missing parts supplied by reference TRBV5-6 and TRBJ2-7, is DAGVTQSPTHLIKTRGQQVTLRCSPKSGHDTVSWYQQALGQGPQFIFQYYEEEERQRGNFPDRFSGHQFPNYSSELNVNALLLGDSALYLCASSEQGPYEQYFGPGTRLTVT.

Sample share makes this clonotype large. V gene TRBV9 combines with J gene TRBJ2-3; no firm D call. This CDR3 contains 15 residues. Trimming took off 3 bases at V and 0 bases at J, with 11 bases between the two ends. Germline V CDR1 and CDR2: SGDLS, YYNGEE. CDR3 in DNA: TGTGCCAGCAGCGAGGACGGAACTAGCACAGATACGCAGTATTTT. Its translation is CASSEDGTSTDTQYF.

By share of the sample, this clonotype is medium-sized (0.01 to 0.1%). The CDR3 spells CASSPEWETGELFF. The CDR3 nucleotides read TGTGCCAGCAGTCCTGAGTGGGAGACCGGGGAGCTGTTTTTT. V and J are TRBV6-5 and TRBJ2-2; D may be TRBD2 (5 bases). CDR1 and CDR2 (germline): MNHEY, SVGAGI. Between the trimmed V and J ends, which lost 5 bases and 5 bases, there was a span of 12 bases. The CDR3 has 14 residues.